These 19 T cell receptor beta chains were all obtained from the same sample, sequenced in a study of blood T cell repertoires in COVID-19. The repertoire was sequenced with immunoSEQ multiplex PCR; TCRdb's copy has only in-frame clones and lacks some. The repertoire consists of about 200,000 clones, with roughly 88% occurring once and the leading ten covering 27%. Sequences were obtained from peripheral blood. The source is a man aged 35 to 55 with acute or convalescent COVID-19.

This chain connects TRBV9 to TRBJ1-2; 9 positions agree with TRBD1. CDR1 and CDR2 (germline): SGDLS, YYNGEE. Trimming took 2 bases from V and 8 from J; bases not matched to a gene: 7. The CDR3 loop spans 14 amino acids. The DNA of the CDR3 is TGTGCCAGCAGCGTGGGGGGACAGGGTGGCGGCTACACCTTC. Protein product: CASSVGGQGGGYTF. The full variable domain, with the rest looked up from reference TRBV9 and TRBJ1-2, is DSGVTQTPKHLITATGQRVTLRCSPRSGDLSVYWYQQSLDQGLQFLIQYYNGEERAKGNILERFSAQQFPDLHSELNLSSLELGDSALYFCASSVGGQGGGYTFGSGTRLTVV.

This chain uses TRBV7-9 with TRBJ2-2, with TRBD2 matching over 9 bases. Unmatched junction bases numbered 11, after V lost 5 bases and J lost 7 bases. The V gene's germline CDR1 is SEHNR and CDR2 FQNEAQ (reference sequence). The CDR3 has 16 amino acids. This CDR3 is CASSVSGSLLSGELFF. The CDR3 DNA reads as TGTGCCAGCAGCGTTAGCGGGAGTCTTCTTAGCGGGGAGCTGTTTTTT.

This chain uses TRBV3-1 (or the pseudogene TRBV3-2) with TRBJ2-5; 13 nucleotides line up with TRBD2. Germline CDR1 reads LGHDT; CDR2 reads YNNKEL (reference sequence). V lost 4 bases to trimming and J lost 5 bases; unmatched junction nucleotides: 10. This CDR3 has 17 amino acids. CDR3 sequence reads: CASSPPGTSGTTETQYF. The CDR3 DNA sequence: TGTGCCAGCAGCCCTCCGGGGACTAGCGGGACCACCGAGACCCAGTACTTC.

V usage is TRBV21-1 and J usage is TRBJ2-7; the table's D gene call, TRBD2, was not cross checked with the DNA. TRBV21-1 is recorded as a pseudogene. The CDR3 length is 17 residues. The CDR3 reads CASSKTPGLRRTYEQYF. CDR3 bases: TGTGCCAGCAGCAAAACGCCGGGACTTCGTAGAACCTACGAGCAGTACTTC.

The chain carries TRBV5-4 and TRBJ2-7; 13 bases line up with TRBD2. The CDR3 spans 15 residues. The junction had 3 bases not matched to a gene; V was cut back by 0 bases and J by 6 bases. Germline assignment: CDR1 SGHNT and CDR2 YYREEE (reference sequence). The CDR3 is CASSLAGTSGAEQYF. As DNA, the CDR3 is TGTGCCAGCAGCTTGGCGGGGACTAGCGGGGCCGAGCAGTACTTC.

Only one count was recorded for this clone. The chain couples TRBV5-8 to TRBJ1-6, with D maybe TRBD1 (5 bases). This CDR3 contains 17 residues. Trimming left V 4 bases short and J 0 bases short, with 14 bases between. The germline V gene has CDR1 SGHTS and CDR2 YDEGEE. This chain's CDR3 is CASSIGHTLSYNSPLHF. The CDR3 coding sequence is TGTGCCAGCAGCATTGGACACACGCTCTCCTATAATTCACCCCTCCACTTT. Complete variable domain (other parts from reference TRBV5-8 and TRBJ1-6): EAGVTQSPTHLIKTRGQQATLRCSPISGHTSVYWYQQALGLGLQFLLWYDEGEERNRGNFPPRFSGRQFPNYSSELNVNALELEDSALYLCASSIGHTLSYNSPLHFGNGTRLTVT.

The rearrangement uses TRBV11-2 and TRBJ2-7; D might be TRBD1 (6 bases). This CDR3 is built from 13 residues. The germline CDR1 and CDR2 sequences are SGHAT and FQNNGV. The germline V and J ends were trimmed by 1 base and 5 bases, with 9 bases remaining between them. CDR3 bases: TGTGCCAGCAGCTTAGCACAGGGCCACGAGCAGTACTTC. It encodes CASSLAQGHEQYF.

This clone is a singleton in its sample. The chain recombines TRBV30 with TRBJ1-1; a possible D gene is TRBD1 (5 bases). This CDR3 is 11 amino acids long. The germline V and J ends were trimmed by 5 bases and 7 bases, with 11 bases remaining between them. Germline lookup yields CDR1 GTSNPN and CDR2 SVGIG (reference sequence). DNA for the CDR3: TGTGCCTGGGGTCCGGGGGGTGAAGCTTTCTTT. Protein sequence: CAWGPGGEAFF. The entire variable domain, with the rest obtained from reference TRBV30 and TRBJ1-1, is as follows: SQTIHQWPATLVQPVGSPLSLECTVEGTSNPNLYWYRQAAGRGLQLLFYSVGIGQISSEVPQNLSASRPQDRQFILSSKKLLLSDSGFYLCAWGPGGEAFFGQGTRLTVV.

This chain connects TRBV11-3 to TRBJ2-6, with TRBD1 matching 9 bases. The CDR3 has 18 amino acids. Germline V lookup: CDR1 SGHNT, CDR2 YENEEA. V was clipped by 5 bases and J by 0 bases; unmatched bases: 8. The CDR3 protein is CASSLGTGRASGANVLTF. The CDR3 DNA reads TGTGCCAGCAGCCTTGGGACAGGGAGGGCCTCTGGGGCCAACGTCCTGACTTTC.

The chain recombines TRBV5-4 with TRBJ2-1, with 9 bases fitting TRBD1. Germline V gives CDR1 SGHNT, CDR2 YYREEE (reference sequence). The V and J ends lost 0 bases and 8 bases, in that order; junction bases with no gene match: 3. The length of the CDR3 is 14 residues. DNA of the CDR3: TGTGCCAGCAGCTTGGGGGACAGGGTCCATGAGCAGTTCTTC. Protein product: CASSLGDRVHEQFF.

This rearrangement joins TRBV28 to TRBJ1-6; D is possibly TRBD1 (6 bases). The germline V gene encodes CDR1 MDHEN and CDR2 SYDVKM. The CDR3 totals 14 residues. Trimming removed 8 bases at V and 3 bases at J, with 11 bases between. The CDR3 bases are TGTGCCAGCGGAGGGGGGGACTATAATTCACCCCTCCACTTT. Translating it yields CASGGGDYNSPLHF.

The CDR3 sequence is CASSQGQNYNEQFF. The CDR3 DNA reads as TGTGCCAGCAGCCAAGGGCAGAACTACAATGAGCAGTTCTTC. The chain combines TRBV14 with TRBJ2-1; D ambiguous. Germline-derived CDR1 and CDR2 are SGHDN and FVKESK. The ends were cut back, 1 base at V and 3 bases at J, with 7 bases in the middle. This CDR3 comprises 14 residues.

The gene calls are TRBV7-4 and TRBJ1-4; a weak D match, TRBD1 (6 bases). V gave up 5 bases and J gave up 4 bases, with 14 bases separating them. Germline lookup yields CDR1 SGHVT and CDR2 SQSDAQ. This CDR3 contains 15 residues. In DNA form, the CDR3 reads TGTGCCAGCAGCCCAAGGGGGGAGGGTAATGAAAAACTGTTTTTT. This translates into CASSPRGEGNEKLFF.

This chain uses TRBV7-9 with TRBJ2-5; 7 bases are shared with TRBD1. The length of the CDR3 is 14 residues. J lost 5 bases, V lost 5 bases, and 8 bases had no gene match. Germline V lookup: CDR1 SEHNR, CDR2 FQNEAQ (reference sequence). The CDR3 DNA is TGTGCCAGCAGCAAAAACAGGGGCGGGGAGACCCAGTACTTC. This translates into CASSKNRGGETQYF. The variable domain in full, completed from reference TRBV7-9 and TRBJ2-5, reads DTGVSQNPRHKITKRGQNVTFRCDPISEHNRLYWYRQTLGQGPEFLTYFQNEAQLEKSRLLSDRFSAERPKGSFSTLEIQRTEQGDSAMYLCASSKNRGGETQYFGPGTRLLVL.

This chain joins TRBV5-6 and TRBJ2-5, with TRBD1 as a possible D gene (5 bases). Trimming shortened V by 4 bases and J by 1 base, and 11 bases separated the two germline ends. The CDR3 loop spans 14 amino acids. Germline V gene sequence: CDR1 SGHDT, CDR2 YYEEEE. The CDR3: CASSRLTAQETQYF. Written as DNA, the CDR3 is TGTGCCAGCAGCCGCTTGACAGCCCAAGAGACCCAGTACTTC. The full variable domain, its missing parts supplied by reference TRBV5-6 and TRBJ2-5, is DAGVTQSPTHLIKTRGQQVTLRCSPKSGHDTVSWYQQALGQGPQFIFQYYEEEERQRGNFPDRFSGHQFPNYSSELNVNALLLGDSALYLCASSRLTAQETQYFGPGTRLLVL.

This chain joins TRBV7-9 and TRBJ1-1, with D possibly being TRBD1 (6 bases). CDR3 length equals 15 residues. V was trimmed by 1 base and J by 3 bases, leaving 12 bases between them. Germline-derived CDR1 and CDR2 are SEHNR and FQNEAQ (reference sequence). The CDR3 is CASSLGQAAYTEAFF. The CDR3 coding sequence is TGTGCCAGCAGCTTAGGACAGGCGGCGTACACTGAAGCTTTCTTT. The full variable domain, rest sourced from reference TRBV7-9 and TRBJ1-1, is DTGVSQNPRHKITKRGQNVTFRCDPISEHNRLYWYRQTLGQGPEFLTYFQNEAQLEKSRLLSDRFSAERPKGSFSTLEIQRTEQGDSAMYLCASSLGQAAYTEAFFGQGTRLTVV.

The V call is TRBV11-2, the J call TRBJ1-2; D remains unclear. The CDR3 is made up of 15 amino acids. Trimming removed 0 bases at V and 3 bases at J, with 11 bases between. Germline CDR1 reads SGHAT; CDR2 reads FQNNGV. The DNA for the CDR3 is TGTGCCAGCAGCTTAGATTGGAGCTCGGACTATGGCTACACCTTC. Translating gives CASSLDWSSDYGYTF.

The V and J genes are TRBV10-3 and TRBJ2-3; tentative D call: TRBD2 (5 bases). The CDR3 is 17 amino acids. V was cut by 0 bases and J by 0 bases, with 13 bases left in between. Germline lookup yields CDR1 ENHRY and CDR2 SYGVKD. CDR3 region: CAISESREGISTDTQYF. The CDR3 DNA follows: TGTGCCATCAGTGAGTCACGGGAAGGGATTAGCACAGATACGCAGTATTTT.

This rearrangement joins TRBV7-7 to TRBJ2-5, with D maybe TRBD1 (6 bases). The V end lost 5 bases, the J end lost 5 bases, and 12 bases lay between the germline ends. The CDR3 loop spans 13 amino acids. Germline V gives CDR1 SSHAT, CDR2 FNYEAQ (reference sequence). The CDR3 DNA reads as TGTGCCAGCAGCCCTGACAGGCTGGAGACCCAGTACTTC. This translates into CASSPDRLETQYF. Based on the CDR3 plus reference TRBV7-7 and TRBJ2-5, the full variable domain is GAGVSQSPRYKVTKRGQDVTLRCDPISSHATLYWYQQALGQGPEFLTYFNYEAQPDKSGLPSDRFSAERPEGSISTLTIQRTEQRDSAMYRCASSPDRLETQYFGPGTRLLVL.